The clone carrying this TCR beta chain was seen more than once but under ten times. This sample is part of a study of blood T cell repertoires in COVID-19. Some clones are missing from TCRdb's copy, which holds only in-frame ones; the method was immunoSEQ multiplex PCR. This table has some 95,000 clones, under 85% appearing once. V dropped 1 base and J dropped 8; count of bases not matched to a gene: 8. The germline V gene has CDR1 MNHEY and CDR2 SVGAGI. This CDR3 contains 16 residues. Sequencing was done on a sample of peripheral blood. The source of this sequence is a man aged 70-80 years with acute or convalescent COVID-19. The chain has TRBV6-5 and TRBJ1-4, with TRBD1 matching over 9 bases. The CDR3 loop is CASSYLHRGLGEKLFF. The CDR3 nucleotides read TGTGCCAGCAGTTACTTGCACAGGGGGCTAGGGGAAAAACTGTTTTTT.